This note documents a single T cell receptor (beta chain) sequence. Its specificity is unknown. The TCR beta CDR3 regions underwent amplification using RNA transcripts as the source. HTBI primers were employed in a first-round RT-PCR of the TCR CDR3. TCRdb reprocessed the multiplex PCR reads with MiXCR, giving one entry per CDR3 protein. Here the sample spans some 350,000 distinct CDR3 sequences, around 16% being singletons. The entry originates in a study of T cells in Graves' hyperthyroidism and ophthalmopathy. The V segment lost 4 bases and the J segment 1 base; nucleotides outside the gene matches: 4. Germline CDR1 reads SGHVS; CDR2 reads FQNEAQ. The CDR3 runs 16 residues. Blood was drawn at first hyperthyroidism diagnosis, before any ophthalmopathy symptoms. Source material for PBMCs was more than 9.5 ml fresh peripheral blood. The study, taken as a whole, reports: A model using 13 V-J features told ophthalmopathy apart from stable hyperthyroidism.

The sample consisted of blood. The chain combines TRBV7-8 with TRBJ2-1, with 10 positions matching TRBD2. This receptor was obtained from a woman aged 18-35 years with Graves' hyperthyroidism that later progressed to Graves' ophthalmopathy. CDR3 nucleotides: TGTGCCAGCAGCTCAACTAGCGGGAAATCCTACAATGAGCAGTTCTTC. Amino acid sequence: CASSSTSGKSYNEQFF.